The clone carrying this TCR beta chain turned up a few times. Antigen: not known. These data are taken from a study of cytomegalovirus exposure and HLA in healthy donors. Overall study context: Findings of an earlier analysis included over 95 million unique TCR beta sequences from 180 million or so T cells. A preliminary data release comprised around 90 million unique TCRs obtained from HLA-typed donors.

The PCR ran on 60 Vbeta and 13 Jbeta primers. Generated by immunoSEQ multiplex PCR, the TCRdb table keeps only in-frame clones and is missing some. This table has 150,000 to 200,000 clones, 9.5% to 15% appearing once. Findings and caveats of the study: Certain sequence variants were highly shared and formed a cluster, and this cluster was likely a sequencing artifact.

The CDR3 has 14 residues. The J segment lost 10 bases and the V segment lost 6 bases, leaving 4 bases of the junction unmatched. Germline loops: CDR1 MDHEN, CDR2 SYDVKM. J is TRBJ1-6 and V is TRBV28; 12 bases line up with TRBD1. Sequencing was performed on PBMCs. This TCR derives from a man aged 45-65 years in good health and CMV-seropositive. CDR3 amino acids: CASRTGTGGSPLHF. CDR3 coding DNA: TGTGCCAGCAGAACCGGGACAGGGGGCTCACCCCTCCACTTT.